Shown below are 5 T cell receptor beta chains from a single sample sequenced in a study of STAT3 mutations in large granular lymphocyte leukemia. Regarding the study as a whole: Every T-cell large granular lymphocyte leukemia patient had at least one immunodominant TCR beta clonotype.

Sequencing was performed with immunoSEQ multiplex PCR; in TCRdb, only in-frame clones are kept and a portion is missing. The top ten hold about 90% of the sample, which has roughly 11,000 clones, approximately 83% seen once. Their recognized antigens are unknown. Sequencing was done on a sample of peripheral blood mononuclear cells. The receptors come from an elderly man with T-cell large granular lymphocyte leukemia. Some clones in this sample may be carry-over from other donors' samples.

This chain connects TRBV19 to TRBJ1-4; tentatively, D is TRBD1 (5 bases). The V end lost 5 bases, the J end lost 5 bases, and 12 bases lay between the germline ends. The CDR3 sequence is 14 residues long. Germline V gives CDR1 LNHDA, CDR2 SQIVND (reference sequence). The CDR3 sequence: CASSLTVTNEKLFF. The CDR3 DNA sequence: TGTGCCAGTAGTCTGACAGTGACAAATGAAAAACTGTTTTTT.

The CDR3 DNA reads TGTGCCAGCAGCTTCAGCGGGAGCACAGATACGCAGTATTTT. Protein product: CASSFSGSTDTQYF. The chain uses TRBV7-2 and TRBJ2-3; perhaps TRBD2 as D (6 bases). This CDR3 has 14 amino acids. V was clipped by 3 bases and J by 0 bases, with 7 bases between them. Germline values: CDR1 SGHTA, CDR2 FQGNSA.

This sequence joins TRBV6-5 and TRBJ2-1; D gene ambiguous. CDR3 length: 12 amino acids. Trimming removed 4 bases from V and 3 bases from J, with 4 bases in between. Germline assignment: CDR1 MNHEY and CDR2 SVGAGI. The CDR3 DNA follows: TGTGCCAGCAGTTCGGGCTACAATGAGCAGTTCTTC. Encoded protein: CASSSGYNEQFF.

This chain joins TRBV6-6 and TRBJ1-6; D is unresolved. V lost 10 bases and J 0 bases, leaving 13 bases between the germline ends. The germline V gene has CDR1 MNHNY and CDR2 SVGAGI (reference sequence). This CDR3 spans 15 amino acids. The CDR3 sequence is CATSYASSYNSPLHF. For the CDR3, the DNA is TGTGCCACCTCTTATGCTAGCTCCTATAATTCACCCCTCCACTTT.

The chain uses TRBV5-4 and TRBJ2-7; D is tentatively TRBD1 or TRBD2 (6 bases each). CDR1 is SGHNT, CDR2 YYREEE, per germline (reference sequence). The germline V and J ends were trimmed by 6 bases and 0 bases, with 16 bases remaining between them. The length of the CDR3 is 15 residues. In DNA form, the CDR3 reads TGTGCCAGCACCACCGGGGGCCGGAACTCCTACGAGCAGTACTTC. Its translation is CASTTGGRNSYEQYF. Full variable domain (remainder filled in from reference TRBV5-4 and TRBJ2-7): ETGVTQSPTHLIKTRGQQVTLRCSSQSGHNTVSWYQQALGQGPQFIFQYYREEENGRGNFPPRFSGLQFPNYSSELNVNALELDDSALYLCASTTGGRNSYEQYFGPGTRLTVT.